This T cell receptor beta chain was sequenced in a study of vaccination effects on CD4 cells after COVID-19. Study-wide background: Antigen-specific CD4+ T cells expanded by the ViraFEST assay with viral peptide pools were then sequenced.

Comments on this clone: What it binds is not known.

Generated by immunoSEQ multiplex PCR, the TCRdb table keeps only in-frame clones and is missing some. The repertoire consists of fewer than 55,000 clones, with 76% occurring once and the leading ten covering about 3.8%. Germline V CDR1 and CDR2: SGHAT, FQNNGV. The J segment lost 0 bases and the V segment lost 1 base, leaving 6 bases of the junction unmatched. This CDR3 is 18 amino acids long. Culture lasted about nine days before CD4+ T cell isolation. This person caught SARS-CoV-2 sometime from March to December 2020, and PCR testing confirmed the infection. BNT162b2 vaccine or mRNA-1273 vaccine was given to participants in two doses.

The V gene is TRBV11-2, the J gene TRBJ2-7, with 13 bases lining up with TRBD2. This specimen consisted of CD4+ T cells from PBMCs cultured without peptide, obtained after COVID-19 vaccination. The sequence was collected from a human donor who had a prior SARS-CoV-2 infection. As DNA, the CDR3 is TGTGCCAGCAGCTTAGCCGCGGGACTAGCGGGACGCTCCTACGAGCAGTACTTC. Translating gives CASSLAAGLAGRSYEQYF.